This TCR beta chain originates from a study of blood T cell repertoires in COVID-19. Study-wide context: The United States, Italy and Spain provided the acute and convalescent COVID-19 samples. PBMCs, B-cell-depleted T cells, or T cells provided the cDNA or gDNA that made up the material.

The age range of participants was roughly 18 to 90 years, with residence in about two dozen US areas. Participants were placed into cohorts based on the clinical history they reported. Trimming cost V 7 bases and J 0 bases, with 10 bases left between them. This CDR3 is 14 amino acids long. CDR1 and CDR2 (germline): LNHDA, SQIVND (reference sequence). The protocol was immunoSEQ multiplex PCR, while the TCRdb copy is restricted to in-frame clones and leaves out a portion. The sample lists 300,000 to 400,000 clones, approximately 90% occurring once. The sequencing input was PBMCs or T cells enriched from blood (not recorded which). This chain uses TRBV19 with TRBJ2-1, with a possible D match to TRBD1 (6 bases). This clonotype originated in a woman in her 30s with acute COVID-19. For the CDR3, the DNA is TGTGCCAGTAAACAGGGAATCTCCTACAATGAGCAGTTCTTC. Its protein product is CASKQGISYNEQFF.